This T cell receptor (beta chain) derives from a study of vaccination and CD4 T cells after COVID-19. Across the whole study: Post-COVID specimens were obtained a median 101 days after diagnosis (range 35 to 161).

Germline V gene lookup returns CDR1 MNHNS and CDR2 SASEGT. The V and J ends lost 6 bases and 4 bases, in that order; junction bases with no gene match: 16. This CDR3 is 17 amino acids long. Treatment described: roughly 11-day PBMC culture with coronavirus spike peptide pools or control peptides (ViraFEST assay). Via ViraFEST, peptide pools expanded antigen-specific T cells before TCR sequencing. At the Johns Hopkins FTIC core, DNA taken from cultured CD4+ T cells was sequenced by way of the Oncomine TCR Beta short-read assay. TCRdb re-called the PCR reads through MiXCR, storing one row per CDR3 protein. The sample comprises about 18,000 distinct CDR3 sequences, less than 65% of which are singletons, and about 13% rests with the top ten. Notes on the study in general: Only after vaccination were a median approximately 85% of convalescents' reactive clones seen.

This clonotype turned up a few times. As yet, its antigen is unknown. The TCR sequence derives from a human donor who had recovered from COVID-19. What was sequenced was CD4+ T cells from blood, cultured in vitro. The chain carries TRBV6-1 and TRBJ1-1, with 8 bases matching TRBD1. CDR3 coding DNA: TGTGCCAGCAGGGATAGGGTGCGCGCAGGGGGCTTCACTGAAGCTTTCTTT. It codes for CASRDRVRAGGFTEAFF.